Below, 28 T cell receptor beta chains from the same sample are listed, as sequenced in a study of T cells in Graves' hyperthyroidism and ophthalmopathy (dated by TCRdb to the late 2010s). The library relied on multiplex PCR. Sequenced using an Illumina HiSeq 2000. The TCR beta CDR3 regions were amplified from the RNA transcripts. For the first round of RT-PCR on the TCR CDR3, the HTBI primer set was used together with the Qiagen OneStep RT-PCR kit. TCRdb cleaned the public reads at Q25 with fastp, built clones with MiXCR and kept in-frame beta chains. CDR3 protein sequences are deduplicated, and each keeps its most common genes and DNA. In all, the sample holds around 290,000 distinct CDR3 sequences, and approximately 15% of those were seen once. Jointly, the top ten make up approximately 57% of the sample. The sample comprised blood. The receptors shown here come from a woman aged 60 to 75 with Graves' ophthalmopathy.

The chain is built from TRBV25-1 and TRBJ1-6; 10 nucleotides agree with TRBD1. This CDR3 spans 14 amino acids. The ends lost 4 bases at V and 10 bases at J; junction bases unmatched: 4. Per the germline V gene, CDR1 is MGHDK and CDR2 is SYGVNS. Here the CDR3 reads CASSVTGGMSPLHF. DNA for the CDR3: TGTGCCAGCAGTGTGACAGGGGGCATGTCACCCCTCCACTTT. Based on the CDR3 plus reference TRBV25-1 and TRBJ1-6, the full variable domain is EADIYQTPRYLVIGTGKKITLECSQTMGHDKMYWYQQDPGMELHLIHYSYGVNSTEKGDLSSESTVSRIRTEHFPLTLESARPSHTSQYLCASSVTGGMSPLHFGNGTRLTVT.

The chain joins TRBV5-1 to TRBJ2-2, with 10 bases matching TRBD2. J was trimmed by 8 bases and V by 2 bases; bases with no gene match: 9. CDR3 length: 16 residues. Germline V gene sequence: CDR1 SGHRS, CDR2 YFSETQ. As DNA, the CDR3 is TGCGCCAGCAGCTTACAGAGCGGGGGGGCTACGGGGGAGCTGTTTTTT. It is translated as CASSLQSGGATGELFF.

The sample holds many counts of this clonotype. V is TRBV18 and J is TRBJ2-3; D gene unclear. The CDR3 consists of 13 residues. V was pared by 3 bases and J by 4 bases, with 8 bases between. Germline CDR1 is KGHSH and CDR2 is LQKENI. The CDR3 protein is CASSPLAADTQYF. In DNA form, the CDR3 reads TGTGCCAGCTCACCCTTAGCCGCAGATACGCAGTATTTT. The entire variable domain, with the rest obtained from reference TRBV18 and TRBJ2-3, is as follows: NAGVMQNPRHLVRRRGQEARLRCSPMKGHSHVYWYRQLPEEGLKFMVYLQKENIIDESGMPKERFSAEFPKEGPSILRIQQVVRGDSAAYFCASSPLAADTQYFGPGTRLTVL.

This clonotype occurred a few times. The junction and the germline gene differ at one end; a read error may be behind it. The V call is TRBV9, the J call TRBJ1-2; D remains ambiguous. This CDR3 is built from 17 residues. Germline CDR1 and CDR2: SGDLS and YYNGEE. The CDR3 DNA sequence: TGTACCAGCAGCCCCTCGACGGGCCCTAGGCCCTACTATGGCTACACCTTC. The encoded protein is CTSSPSTGPRPYYGYTF.

Many counts were recorded for this clonotype. The chain has TRBV6-1 and TRBJ2-7, with TRBD1 matching over 9 bases. The germline gives CDR1 MNHNS, CDR2 SASEGT. The CDR3 loop spans 15 amino acids. The V and J ends lost 11 bases and 3 bases, in that order; junction bases with no gene match: 14. Here the CDR3 reads CASTEGDRVIYEQYF. For the CDR3, the DNA is TGTGCCTCCACCGAGGGGGACAGGGTTATCTACGAGCAGTACTTC.

This clonotype has at least ten counts. V is TRBV6-2 or TRBV6-3 and J is TRBJ2-3, with 10 bases aligning to TRBD1. V shed 2 bases and J 5 bases; nucleotides not matched to a gene: 1. There are 14 residues in the CDR3. The germline gives CDR1 MNHEY, CDR2 SVGEGT. CDR3 in amino acids: CASSYGTGVDTQYF. In DNA form, the CDR3 reads TGTGCCAGCAGTTACGGGACAGGGGTAGATACGCAGTATTTT.

Worth noting for this clonotype: This may be a read error: a much more frequent sequence differs by one nucleotide. The gene calls are TRBV6-1 and TRBJ2-1; D remains ambiguous. The CDR3 spans 11 residues. V shed 7 bases and J shed 5 bases, with 6 bases lying between them. CDR1 MNHNS and CDR2 SASEGT come from the germline V gene. CDR3 region: CASNRHNEQFF. CDR3 sequence (DNA): TGTGCCAGCAACCGACACAATGAGCAGTTCTTC.

The chain employs TRBV7-9 and TRBJ2-3; perhaps D is TRBD1 or TRBD2 (5 bases each). The ends were cut back, 5 bases at V and 4 bases at J, with 13 bases in the middle. This CDR3 contains 14 residues. Germline V CDR1 and CDR2: SEHNR, FQNEAQ (reference sequence). CDR3 nucleotides: TGTGCCAGCAGCCCCCGGGGCATCCCAGATACGCAGTATTTT. It translates to CASSPRGIPDTQYF.

This clonotype came up a few times. J is TRBJ1-3 and V is TRBV18; no definite D call. This CDR3 is built from 12 residues. V shed 3 bases and J shed 9 bases, with 9 bases lying between them. Germline V lookup: CDR1 KGHSH, CDR2 LQKENI. The CDR3 loop reads CASSPPLATIYF. For the CDR3, the DNA is TGTGCCAGCTCACCGCCGTTGGCCACCATATATTTT.

This clonotype showed up many times. The chain has TRBV5-1 and TRBJ2-1; possible D gene TRBD2, 6 bases. With 4 bases removed from V and 2 bases from J, the gap between germline ends came to 16 bases. Per the germline V gene, CDR1 is SGHRS and CDR2 is YFSETQ. This CDR3 spans 16 amino acids. CDR3 amino acids: CASSGDRIAAYNEQFF. The CDR3 bases are TGCGCCAGCAGCGGGGATAGAATAGCGGCCTACAATGAGCAGTTCTTC. Full variable domain (remainder filled in from reference TRBV5-1 and TRBJ2-1): KAGVTQTPRYLIKTRGQQVTLSCSPISGHRSVSWYQQTPGQGLQFLFEYFSETQRNKGNFPGRFSGRQFSNSRSEMNVSTLELGDSALYLCASSGDRIAAYNEQFFGPGTRLTVL.

CDR3: CSIQPATSGRTDTQYF. Here the CDR3 DNA reads TGCAGTATCCAACCCGCGACTAGCGGGAGAACAGATACGCAGTATTTT. The chain couples TRBV20-1 to TRBJ2-3; 12 positions agree with TRBD2. The germline V gene has CDR1 DFQATT and CDR2 SNEGSKA (reference sequence). With V trimmed by 8 bases and J by 3 bases, 12 bases remained unmatched. CDR3 size: 16 residues.

In its sample, this clonotype was seen many times. CDR3 in amino acids: CASSSFRDRAYRQYF. CDR3 DNA sequence: TGTGCCAGCAGTTCGTTCCGGGACAGGGCTTACAGGCAGTACTTC. The rearrangement uses TRBV7-9 and TRBJ2-7; 9 positions match TRBD1. The V gene's germline CDR1 is SEHNR and CDR2 FQNEAQ (reference sequence). The CDR3 has 15 residues. The V and J ends lost 6 bases and 9 bases, in that order; junction bases with no gene match: 15.

This clonotype was seen at least ten times. The rearrangement joins TRBV7-2 to TRBJ1-1; D gene unclear. This CDR3 has 12 residues. CDR1 is SGHTA, CDR2 FQGNSA, per germline. Trimming removed 4 bases at V and 3 bases at J, with 6 bases between. CDR3 sequence reads: CASSSFHTEAFF. CDR3 in DNA: TGTGCCAGCAGCTCCTTCCACACTGAAGCTTTCTTT. The full variable domain, completed using reference TRBV7-2 and TRBJ1-1, is GAGVSQSPSNKVTEKGKDVELRCDPISGHTALYWYRQSLGQGLEFLIYFQGNSAPDKSGLPSDRFSAERTGGSVSTLTIQRTQQEDSAVYLCASSSFHTEAFFGQGTRLTVV.

The chain is built from TRBV6-2 or TRBV6-3 and TRBJ2-1; D remains unclear. Germline CDR1 MNHEY, CDR2 SVGEGT. This CDR3 has 15 residues. The ends were cut back, 4 bases at V and 3 bases at J, with 13 bases in the middle. The CDR3, as DNA: TGTGCCAGCAGTTTGTTTCCTATCAACTACAATGAGCAGTTCTTC. Translation: CASSLFPINYNEQFF.

This clonotype was counted at least ten times. The V gene is TRBV5-1, the J gene TRBJ2-7; the D is unclear. The V and J ends lost 5 bases and 2 bases respectively, with 14 bases between them. The germline V gene encodes CDR1 SGHRS and CDR2 YFSETQ. The CDR3 totals 14 residues. The CDR3 loop reads CASSPDTDAYEQYF. CDR3 bases: TGCGCCAGCAGTCCCGACACGGACGCCTACGAGCAGTACTTC.

This clonotype was recorded many times. The chain links TRBV2 to TRBJ1-2; 8 bases line up with TRBD1. CDR1 and CDR2 (germline): SNHLY, FYNNEI. The J segment lost 0 bases and the V segment lost 5 bases, leaving 11 bases of the junction unmatched. The CDR3 extends over 17 amino acids. The CDR3 is CASSPGQGQAPNYGYTF. CDR3 in DNA: TGTGCCAGCAGTCCAGGACAGGGACAGGCACCTAACTATGGCTACACCTTC.

The chain joins TRBV18 to TRBJ1-5; D gene unclear. The CDR3 has 14 residues. Germline CDR1 KGHSH, CDR2 LQKENI. V was pared by 2 bases and J by 8 bases, with 13 bases between. As DNA, the CDR3 is TGTGCCAGCTCACCATGGGTATCCGAGGAGCCCCAGCATTTT. Encoded protein: CASSPWVSEEPQHF.

This clonotype has a count of ten or more. This chain connects TRBV12-3 or TRBV12-4 to TRBJ2-6; tentative D call: TRBD1 (5 bases). There are 17 residues in the CDR3. The germline V and J ends were trimmed by 6 bases and 2 bases, with 17 bases remaining between them. CDR3 nucleotides: TGTGCCAGCAGGCTGATAGGGGAATGGACTGGGGCCAACGTCCTGACTTTC. It specifies CASRLIGEWTGANVLTF.

V usage is TRBV2 and J usage is TRBJ2-5, with 12 bases lining up with TRBD1. Germline V lookup: CDR1 SNHLY, CDR2 FYNNEI. The J segment lost 12 bases and the V segment lost 5 bases, leaving 7 bases of the junction unmatched. The CDR3 runs to 13 residues. This chain's CDR3 is CASSLGQGAPEYF. For the CDR3, the DNA is TGTGCCAGCAGTTTGGGACAGGGGGCACCGGAGTACTTC.

The chain has TRBV9 and TRBJ1-6; no firm D call. V was cut by 0 bases and J by 7 bases, with 14 bases left in between. Germline V lookup: CDR1 SGDLS, CDR2 YYNGEE. CDR3 length: 16 amino acids. Here the CDR3 reads CASSVGQVSGNSPLHF. CDR3 in DNA: TGTGCCAGCAGCGTAGGCCAGGTATCTGGGAATTCACCCCTCCACTTT.

This clonotype was picked up one time. The rearrangement links TRBV7-9 to TRBJ1-4, with D possibly being TRBD1 (5 bases). CDR3 length: 15 residues. Germline-derived CDR1 and CDR2 are SEHNR and FQNEAQ (reference sequence). Trimming cost V 1 base and J 2 bases, with 8 bases left between them. The DNA for the CDR3 is TGTGCCAGCAGCTTAGTCAGGGATACTAATGAAAAACTGTTTTTT. This translates into CASSLVRDTNEKLFF.

This clonotype was recorded at least ten times. The rearrangement uses TRBV28 and TRBJ2-7; TRBD1 is a possible D gene (6 bases). The germline gives CDR1 MDHEN, CDR2 SYDVKM. This CDR3 comprises 16 residues. The V gene lost 5 bases and the J gene lost 6 bases, with 23 bases spanning the gap. CDR3 nucleotides: TGTGCCAGCAGTCAGATACCCGGTAAACAGGGTCCCGAGCAGTACTTC. Encoded protein: CASSQIPGKQGPEQYF.

Ten or more counts support this clonotype. This chain links TRBV12-3 or TRBV12-4 with TRBJ1-1, with 9 bases lining up with TRBD1. Trimming took 2 bases from V and 3 from J; bases not matched to a gene: 7. The CDR3 length is 16 residues. CDR3 residues: CASSLHDWDRDTEAFF. For the CDR3, the DNA is TGTGCCAGCAGTTTACATGATTGGGACAGGGACACTGAAGCTTTCTTT.

This sequence joins TRBV6-1 and TRBJ1-5; TRBD1 aligns across 7 bases. Germline V gene lookup returns CDR1 MNHNS and CDR2 SASEGT. With V trimmed by 7 bases and J by 4 bases, 4 bases remained unmatched. The length of the CDR3 is 13 residues. CDR3 loop: CASNLQGNQPQHF. DNA for the CDR3: TGTGCCAGCAATCTACAGGGGAATCAGCCCCAGCATTTT.

This chain uses TRBV7-2 with TRBJ1-1; 7 nucleotides agree with TRBD1. V gave up 3 bases and J gave up 8 bases; unmatched junction bases: 6. The CDR3 totals 13 residues. The germline gives CDR1 SGHTA, CDR2 FQGNSA. CDR3 in amino acids: CASSFGQAGEAFF. CDR3 sequence (DNA): TGTGCCAGCAGCTTTGGACAGGCCGGCGAAGCTTTCTTT.

This clonotype was seen ten or more times. The chain couples TRBV28 to TRBJ1-1; 7 bases match TRBD1. The CDR3 totals 13 residues. Per germline, CDR1 MDHEN and CDR2 SYDVKM. The ends lost 5 bases at V and 3 bases at J; junction bases unmatched: 3. The CDR3 DNA reads TGTGCCAGCAGTCTCAGGGGGGACACTGAAGCTTTCTTT. Amino acids: CASSLRGDTEAFF.

In this sample, this clonotype turned up many times. CDR3 sequence: CASSAGTRNTEAFF. The CDR3 DNA reads TGTGCCAGCAGTGCCGGGACAAGAAACACTGAAGCTTTCTTT. The chain combines TRBV12-3 or TRBV12-4 with TRBJ1-1; D may be TRBD1 (6 bases). V was trimmed by 5 bases and J by 2 bases, leaving 12 bases between them. This CDR3 region has 14 residues.

This clonotype was detected only a few times. V usage is TRBV19 and J usage is TRBJ2-1; TRBD1 aligns across 8 bases. The CDR3 has 15 residues. The J segment lost 1 base and the V segment lost 6 bases, leaving 5 bases of the junction unmatched. Germline lookup yields CDR1 LNHDA and CDR2 SQIVND (reference sequence). CDR3 DNA sequence: TGTGCCAGTAGCAAACAGGGGGATTCCTACAATGAGCAGTTCTTC. Residues: CASSKQGDSYNEQFF.